One and the same sample provided the 27 T cell receptor beta chains below, sequenced in a study of PD-L1 blockade in urothelial cancer. Produced via immunoSEQ multiplex PCR; TCRdb's table is partial and in-frame only. Of about 45,000 clones listed, roughly 88% were seen once; the top ten hold around 3.9%. The sequencing here drew on PBMCs, taken around atezolizumab (anti-PD-L1) treatment. These receptors came from a man older than 75 with urothelial cancer.

This sequence joins TRBV7-2 and TRBJ2-5; D may be TRBD1 (6 bases). Germline CDR1 is SGHTA and CDR2 is FQGNSA. Trimming took 4 bases from V and 1 from J, leaving 13 bases between them. The CDR3 spans 15 residues. CDR3 sequence (DNA): TGTGCCAGCAGCTCCCGAGGGGGTCCCCAAGAGACCCAGTACTTC. Its protein product is CASSSRGGPQETQYF. Looking up the rest from reference TRBV7-2 and TRBJ2-5 gives the full variable domain: GAGVSQSPSNKVTEKGKDVELRCDPISGHTALYWYRQSLGQGLEFLIYFQGNSAPDKSGLPSDRFSAERTGGSVSTLTIQRTQQEDSAVYLCASSSRGGPQETQYFGPGTRLLVL.

This sequence joins TRBV18 and TRBJ2-1, with TRBD2 identical over 11 bases. This CDR3 comprises 15 residues. V dropped 3 bases and J dropped 7; count of bases not matched to a gene: 5. CDR1 KGHSH and CDR2 LQKENI come from the germline V gene. This CDR3 is CASSPSGRAGNEQFF. In nucleotides, the CDR3 is TGTGCCAGCTCACCTAGCGGGAGGGCCGGTAATGAGCAGTTCTTC. Full variable domain (missing parts from reference TRBV18 and TRBJ2-1): NAGVMQNPRHLVRRRGQEARLRCSPMKGHSHVYWYRQLPEEGLKFMVYLQKENIIDESGMPKERFSAEFPKEGPSILRIQQVVRGDSAAYFCASSPSGRAGNEQFFGPGTRLTVL.

The chain uses TRBV9 and TRBJ2-1, with 9 nucleotides matching TRBD2. This CDR3 has 16 amino acids. Germline assignment: CDR1 SGDLS and CDR2 YYNGEE. With V trimmed by 4 bases and J by 9 bases, 14 bases remained unmatched. The CDR3: CASSPQGAGGPVEQFF. The DNA of the CDR3 is TGTGCCAGCAGCCCCCAAGGGGCGGGAGGGCCGGTTGAGCAGTTCTTC.

The chain combines TRBV6-1 with TRBJ1-5, with D maybe TRBD1 (5 bases). Germline assignment: CDR1 MNHNS and CDR2 SASEGT. Trimming shortened V by 2 bases and J by 1 base, and 12 bases separated the two germline ends. There are 16 residues in the CDR3. The CDR3 nucleotides are TGTGCCAGCAGTGAACAGGGTCAGGTCAGCAATCAGCCCCAGCATTTT. Amino acid sequence: CASSEQGQVSNQPQHF.

This clone has more than one count but fewer than ten. The V call is TRBV7-2, the J call TRBJ2-2; 9 nucleotides line up with TRBD2. The junction had 8 bases not matched to a gene; V was cut back by 1 base and J by 5 bases. The CDR3 totals 17 residues. The germline CDR1 and CDR2 sequences are SGHTA and FQGNSA. The CDR3 sequence is CASSLVPAGGSTGELFF. CDR3 DNA sequence: TGTGCCAGCAGCTTAGTGCCGGCGGGAGGGTCTACCGGGGAGCTGTTTTTT.

This chain connects TRBV6-6 to TRBJ2-7, with no clear D. Germline V lookup: CDR1 MNHNY, CDR2 SVGAGI (reference sequence). Trimming stripped 8 bases from V and 1 base from J, with 9 bases between. The CDR3 spans 12 residues. The CDR3 bases are TGTGCCAGCGCGGCAGAGTCCTACGAGCAGTACTTC. Its protein is CASAAESYEQYF.

This chain uses TRBV18 with TRBJ2-7; TRBD2 is a possible D gene (6 bases). In germline, CDR1 is KGHSH, CDR2 LQKENI. Trimming took off 2 bases at V and 0 bases at J, with 11 bases between the two ends. This CDR3 contains 15 residues. Here the CDR3 DNA reads TGTGCCAGCTCACCAGTCCGGGGGAGCTCCTACGAGCAGTACTTC. Translating gives CASSPVRGSSYEQYF.

The chain employs TRBV6-6 and TRBJ1-2; D ambiguous. The CDR3 is 16 residues long. Trimming took 7 bases from V and 0 from J, leaving 18 bases between them. Germline V gene lookup returns CDR1 MNHNY and CDR2 SVGAGI (reference sequence). The CDR3 DNA reads as TGTGCCAGCACCGGCGGGTCCTTGAAATCTAACTATGGCTACACCTTC. This encodes CASTGGSLKSNYGYTF.

The gene calls are TRBV19 and TRBJ2-6, with D possibly matching TRBD1 (6 bases). V dropped 1 base and J dropped 3 bases, with 10 bases sitting between them. The CDR3 has 16 residues. Germline CDR1 reads LNHDA; CDR2 reads SQIVND (reference sequence). The CDR3 loop reads CASSIGTGRGANVLTF. As DNA, the CDR3 is TGTGCCAGTAGTATAGGCACAGGGCGTGGGGCCAACGTCCTGACTTTC.

The chain joins TRBV7-2 to TRBJ2-7; 8 positions agree with TRBD2. Germline values: CDR1 SGHTA, CDR2 FQGNSA. The CDR3 has 14 amino acids. V shed 4 bases, J shed 4 bases, and the junction held 6 bases outside the gene matches. CDR3 coding DNA: TGTGCCAGCAGCTGGTCGGGAGGGCCGTACGAGCAGTACTTC. It encodes CASSWSGGPYEQYF.

The rearrangement uses TRBV2 and TRBJ2-3, with D possibly being TRBD1 (6 bases). With 7 bases removed from V and 2 bases from J, the gap between germline ends came to 22 bases. Germline CDR1 is SNHLY and CDR2 is FYNNEI. The CDR3 runs 17 residues. The CDR3 DNA is TGTGCCAGCACCCTGGACAGCCCACGAACCAACACAGATACGCAGTATTTT. Translated, it gives CASTLDSPRTNTDTQYF.

This rearrangement joins TRBV4-1 to TRBJ2-4, with no clear D. V shed 1 base and J shed 2 bases, with 18 bases lying between them. Germline assignment: CDR1 MGHRA and CDR2 YSYEKL. The CDR3 covers 18 residues. CDR3 sequence reads: CASSQVSWAKVTKNIQYF. CDR3 DNA: TGCGCCAGCAGCCAAGTGTCCTGGGCGAAGGTAACCAAAAACATTCAGTACTTC.

The chain joins TRBV5-1 to TRBJ1-2; the match to TRBD1 covers 11 bases. The CDR3 is 15 residues long. From germline, CDR1 is SGHRS and CDR2 YFSETQ. J was trimmed by 8 bases and V by 0 bases; bases with no gene match: 6. Written as DNA, the CDR3 is TGCGCCAGCAGCTTGGACGGACAGGGGGCGAAAGGCTACACCTTC. As protein: CASSLDGQGAKGYTF.

This sequence joins TRBV7-2 and TRBJ2-2; no firm D call. V was shortened by 3 bases and J by 5 bases, with 4 bases between the two germline ends. This CDR3 has 12 amino acids. The V gene's germline CDR1 is SGHTA and CDR2 FQGNSA. Written as DNA, the CDR3 is TGTGCCAGCAGCTTCTTTACCGGGGAGCTGTTTTTT. Translation: CASSFFTGELFF.

The chain joins TRBV19 to TRBJ2-2; perhaps TRBD1 as D (6 bases). The V end was cut by 4 bases, the J end by 5 bases, with 20 bases between. CDR3 size: 17 residues. Per germline, CDR1 LNHDA and CDR2 SQIVND (reference sequence). The CDR3 coding sequence is TGTGCCAGTAGTAGGATAGGGGGTAGCTTAGGAACCGGGGAGCTGTTTTTT. This gives the protein CASSRIGGSLGTGELFF. Combining the CDR3 with reference TRBV19 and TRBJ2-2 gives the whole variable domain DGGITQSPKYLFRKEGQNVTLSCEQNLNHDAMYWYRQDPGQGLRLIYYSQIVNDFQKGDIAEGYSVSREKKESFPLTVTSAQKNPTAFYLCASSRIGGSLGTGELFFGEGSRLTVL.

The chain joins TRBV11-2 to TRBJ2-5; 9 nucleotides agree with TRBD1. Germline V gives CDR1 SGHAT, CDR2 FQNNGV. The CDR3 has 15 amino acids. Unmatched junction bases numbered 7, after V lost 5 bases and J lost 3 bases. CDR3 residues: CASSLGDRVKETQYF. The CDR3 nucleotides are TGTGCCAGCAGCCTTGGGGACAGGGTGAAAGAGACCCAGTACTTC.

The chain employs TRBV19 and TRBJ2-2; D is possibly TRBD2 (5 bases). The CDR3 is 17 residues long. Germline lookup yields CDR1 LNHDA and CDR2 SQIVND (reference sequence). V lost 6 bases and J lost 2, with 19 bases in between. The CDR3, as DNA: TGTGCCAGTAGCCCGCGGCCTAGCCGACCAAACACCGGGGAGCTGTTTTTT. The encoded protein is CASSPRPSRPNTGELFF. Supplemented by reference TRBV19 and TRBJ2-2, the full variable domain reads DGGITQSPKYLFRKEGQNVTLSCEQNLNHDAMYWYRQDPGQGLRLIYYSQIVNDFQKGDIAEGYSVSREKKESFPLTVTSAQKNPTAFYLCASSPRPSRPNTGELFFGEGSRLTVL.

DNA of the CDR3: TGTGCCAGCAGGCAGACGGGGGGCGGTGGAGAAAAACTGTTTTTT. This gives the protein CASRQTGGGGEKLFF. The chain couples TRBV2 to TRBJ1-4; D is possibly TRBD1 (6 bases). Germline CDR1 is SNHLY and CDR2 is FYNNEI. V shed 6 bases and J shed 8 bases, with 19 bases lying between them. The CDR3 runs 15 residues.

This clone has just one count. This chain connects TRBV5-1 to TRBJ1-5; TRBD1 might be the D (5 bases). CDR3 length equals 11 residues. The germline V gene has CDR1 SGHRS and CDR2 YFSETQ. V dropped 9 bases and J dropped 5 bases, with 9 bases sitting between them. The DNA for the CDR3 is TGCGCCAACCAGGGTCATCAGCCCCAGCATTTT. Amino acid sequence: CANQGHQPQHF.

The V and J genes are TRBV9 and TRBJ2-3; a weak D match, TRBD2 (5 bases). Germline V gene sequence: CDR1 SGDLS, CDR2 YYNGEE. The CDR3 totals 15 residues. Trimming shortened V by 0 bases and J by 4 bases, and 12 bases separated the two germline ends. CDR3 sequence reads: CASSVVVGAADTQYF. The CDR3, as DNA: TGTGCCAGCAGCGTAGTGGTGGGAGCGGCAGATACGCAGTATTTT.

This rearrangement joins TRBV30 to TRBJ2-3, with TRBD2 matching over 13 bases. V trimming: 3 bases; J trimming: 0 bases; junction bases outside the gene matches: 0. CDR1 and CDR2 from the germline V gene are GTSNPN and SVGIG (reference sequence). The CDR3 is 15 residues long. For the CDR3, the DNA is TGTGCCTGGAGGGGACTAGCGGGAAGCACAGATACGCAGTATTTT. Encoded protein: CAWRGLAGSTDTQYF.

The chain couples TRBV5-6 to TRBJ2-5; weak D call: TRBD2 (7 bases). From germline, CDR1 is SGHDT and CDR2 YYEEEE. Trimming shortened V by 4 bases and J by 5 bases, and 15 bases separated the two germline ends. This CDR3 contains 14 residues. The CDR3 DNA is TGTGCCAGCAGCATGCGGGGGCGGTGGGAGACCCAGTACTTC. It is translated as CASSMRGRWETQYF.

The chain is built from TRBV2 and TRBJ2-3; the match to TRBD1 covers 8 bases. The V gene end was trimmed by 4 bases and the J gene end by 2 bases; junction bases not matched to a gene: 2. The germline V gene has CDR1 SNHLY and CDR2 FYNNEI. The CDR3 is 14 residues long. This CDR3 reads CASSGTGNTDTQYF. For the CDR3, the DNA is TGTGCCAGCAGTGGGACAGGGAACACAGATACGCAGTATTTT. Filled out from reference TRBV2 and TRBJ2-3, the complete variable domain reads EPEVTQTPSHQVTQMGQEVILRCVPISNHLYFYWYRQILGQKVEFLVSFYNNEISEKSEIFDDQFSVERPDGSNFTLKIRSTKLEDSAMYFCASSGTGNTDTQYFGPGTRLTVL.

This chain links TRBV5-5 with TRBJ1-5, with D perhaps TRBD1 (5 bases). The V end lost 1 base, the J end lost 2 bases, and 10 bases lay between the germline ends. Germline V gene lookup returns CDR1 SGHKS and CDR2 YYEKEE (reference sequence). The CDR3 is 15 residues long. The CDR3 sequence is CASSLTGTRNQPQHF. The DNA for the CDR3 is TGTGCCAGCAGCTTGACAGGAACGCGCAATCAGCCCCAGCATTTT.

This chain joins TRBV30 and TRBJ2-7; TRBD2 agrees at 12 bases. Unmatched junction bases numbered 5, after V lost 8 bases and J lost 6 bases. Germline CDR1 reads GTSNPN; CDR2 reads SVGIG (reference sequence). The CDR3 is 12 amino acids. The CDR3 bases are TGTGCCCAGACTAGCGGGAGCCTCGAGCAGTACTTC. It is translated as CAQTSGSLEQYF.

This clone is a singleton in its sample. Other nucleotide sequences in the sample specify the same CDR3. The chain is built from TRBV18 and TRBJ2-2, with 7 bases lining up with TRBD1. This CDR3 has 15 residues. V lost 2 bases and J lost 4; bases outside the gene matches: 4. The germline V gene has CDR1 KGHSH and CDR2 LQKENI. In DNA form, the CDR3 reads TGTGCCAGCTCACCAAGGGCAGGGGGCACCGGGGAGCTGTTTTTT. This gives the protein CASSPRAGGTGELFF.

The chain joins TRBV7-8 to TRBJ1-2, with a weak D call TRBD1 (6 bases). CDR1 is SGHVS and CDR2 is FQNEAQ in the germline V gene. V shed 1 base and J shed 8 bases, with 17 bases lying between them. CDR3 length equals 15 residues. The CDR3 sequence: CASSLDTGTGRGYTF. The CDR3 bases are TGTGCCAGCAGCTTAGACACAGGGACGGGAAGGGGCTACACCTTC.